What follows is one TCR beta chain and its context. The data were taken from a study of blood T cell repertoires in COVID-19. Trimming took off 0 bases at V and 0 bases at J, with 13 bases between the two ends. This CDR3 is 17 amino acids long. CDR1 is SGDLS and CDR2 is YYNGEE in the germline V gene. The data were produced by immunoSEQ multiplex PCR, yet TCRdb's version contains in-frame clones alone and is incomplete. The sample lists more than 110,000 clones; roughly 84% were seen once. Material: PBMCs or T cells enriched from blood (not recorded which). The rearrangement joins TRBV9 to TRBJ1-3, with D possibly being TRBD1 (5 bases). The sequence came from a man in his forties with acute COVID-19. DNA for the CDR3: TGTGCCAGCAGCGTAGATCCAGGGTATAACTCTGGAAACACCATATATTTT. The encoded protein is CASSVDPGYNSGNTIYF.